The next 28 T cell receptor beta chains were all read from a single sample in a study of a mutant IDH1 vaccine in newly diagnosed glioma. Time point: baseline, week 1 (first vaccination visit). The treatment is: pre-vaccination baseline after standard-of-care therapy. Only in-frame clones appear in the TCRdb table, and some are missing; sequencing was by immunoSEQ multiplex PCR. The profile covers 45,000 to 70,000 clones, with around 90% appearing a single time and approximately 2.4% taken by the ten largest. The sequencing used PBMCs, collected from a glioma patient treated with radiotherapy, temozolomide or both. The receptors come from a man aged 50-60 years with glioma.

The chain has TRBV19 and TRBJ1-1; perhaps TRBD1 as D (5 bases). CDR3 length equals 16 residues. The germline CDR1 and CDR2 sequences are LNHDA and SQIVND (reference sequence). Trimming removed 3 bases at V and 0 bases at J, with 14 bases between. The CDR3 here is CASSIGTAYMNTEAFF. CDR3 DNA sequence: TGTGCCAGTAGTATCGGGACCGCATACATGAACACTGAAGCTTTCTTT. Based on the CDR3 plus reference TRBV19 and TRBJ1-1, the full variable domain is DGGITQSPKYLFRKEGQNVTLSCEQNLNHDAMYWYRQDPGQGLRLIYYSQIVNDFQKGDIAEGYSVSREKKESFPLTVTSAQKNPTAFYLCASSIGTAYMNTEAFFGQGTRLTVV.

CDR3 in amino acids: CASSSQGPHEQYF. The CDR3 region has the DNA TGTGCCAGCAGTTCTCAGGGTCCCCACGAGCAGTACTTC. The genes are TRBV27 and TRBJ2-7; possibly TRBD1 for D (5 bases). Germline V CDR1 and CDR2: MNHEY, SMNVEV (reference sequence). Trimming took off 4 bases at V and 5 bases at J, with 12 bases between the two ends. CDR3 length: 13 residues.

The CDR3 bases are TGTGCCAGCTCACCATCACACTCGAACACTGAAGCTTTCTTT. It yields the protein CASSPSHSNTEAFF. This sequence joins TRBV18 and TRBJ1-1; D call uncertain. Trimming left V 2 bases short and J 1 base short, with 8 bases between. Germline V gene lookup returns CDR1 KGHSH and CDR2 LQKENI. The CDR3 runs 14 residues.

J is TRBJ2-6 and V is TRBV2, with D possibly being TRBD1 (5 bases). CDR3 length: 14 residues. CDR1 SNHLY and CDR2 FYNNEI come from the germline V gene. The V end lost 7 bases, the J end lost 3 bases, and 10 bases lay between the germline ends. CDR3 residues: CASTGLSGANVLTF. The CDR3 DNA sequence: TGTGCCAGCACAGGGCTAAGTGGGGCCAACGTCCTGACTTTC.

This clone has just a few counts. The rearrangement links TRBV19 to TRBJ2-4; 10 bases line up with TRBD2. Germline assignment: CDR1 LNHDA and CDR2 SQIVND (reference sequence). With 4 bases clipped from V and 1 base from J, the junction kept 4 bases outside the gene matches. This CDR3 has 16 residues. CDR3 sequence (DNA): TGTGCCAGTAGTACCGGACTAGCGGACGCCAAAAACATTCAGTACTTC. This codes for CASSTGLADAKNIQYF.

This clone has just one count. The chain has TRBV7-2 and TRBJ2-3; 8 bases line up with TRBD2. Per the germline V gene, CDR1 is SGHTA and CDR2 is FQGNSA. J gave up 3 bases and V 0 bases, and 2 bases lay outside the gene matches. The CDR3 runs to 15 residues. The chain's CDR3 is CASSLAGLGTDTQYF. The CDR3 coding sequence is TGTGCCAGCAGCTTAGCGGGACTAGGGACAGATACGCAGTATTTT.

This sequence joins TRBV19 and TRBJ2-5; the match to TRBD2 covers 12 bases. V lost 5 bases and J lost 2; bases outside the gene matches: 6. There are 16 residues in the CDR3. Looked up from germline, CDR1 is LNHDA and CDR2 is SQIVND (reference sequence). Written as DNA, the CDR3 is TGTGCCAGTAGTCCCCGACTAGCGGGAGAGCAAGAGACCCAGTACTTC. Protein: CASSPRLAGEQETQYF. Full variable domain (missing parts from reference TRBV19 and TRBJ2-5): DGGITQSPKYLFRKEGQNVTLSCEQNLNHDAMYWYRQDPGQGLRLIYYSQIVNDFQKGDIAEGYSVSREKKESFPLTVTSAQKNPTAFYLCASSPRLAGEQETQYFGPGTRLLVL.

This clone was detected only once. This sequence joins TRBV7-9 and TRBJ1-2; D is undetermined. V was trimmed by 5 bases and J by 1 base, leaving 17 bases between them. Germline values: CDR1 SEHNR, CDR2 FQNEAQ (reference sequence). This CDR3 comprises 16 residues. The CDR3 loop is CASSQITGSINYGYTF. The CDR3 nucleotides are TGTGCCAGCAGCCAAATCACTGGGAGTATTAACTATGGCTACACCTTC. The complete variable domain, with remaining parts taken from reference TRBV7-9 and TRBJ1-2, reads DTGVSQNPRHKITKRGQNVTFRCDPISEHNRLYWYRQTLGQGPEFLTYFQNEAQLEKSRLLSDRFSAERPKGSFSTLEIQRTEQGDSAMYLCASSQITGSINYGYTFGSGTRLTVV.

The CDR3 region is CASSLLEGPRSGNTIYF. The DNA for the CDR3 is TGTGCCAGCAGCTTGTTGGAGGGACCCCGCTCTGGAAACACCATATATTTT. This chain connects TRBV5-6 to TRBJ1-3, with a tentative D call TRBD1 (5 bases). The CDR3 has 17 amino acids. V lost 1 base to trimming and J lost 0 bases, with 14 bases between them. CDR1 SGHDT and CDR2 YYEEEE come from the germline V gene.

The genes are TRBV5-5 and TRBJ1-1; D gene ambiguous. The CDR3 runs to 12 residues. Germline V gene sequence: CDR1 SGHKS, CDR2 YYEKEE (reference sequence). Trimming took off 5 bases at V and 6 bases at J, with 11 bases between the two ends. CDR3 residues: CASSREKSEAFF. CDR3 sequence (DNA): TGTGCCAGCAGTCGGGAGAAGTCTGAAGCTTTCTTT.

V is TRBV4-2 and J is TRBJ2-5, with D possibly being TRBD1 or TRBD2 (7 bases each). Trimming took 0 bases from V and 5 from J, leaving 16 bases between them. The CDR3 has 16 residues. In germline, CDR1 is LGHNA, CDR2 YNFKEQ. CDR3: CASSQDQGGGSETQYF. The CDR3 bases are TGTGCCAGCAGCCAAGATCAGGGGGGGGGCTCGGAGACCCAGTACTTC.

The gene calls are TRBV19 and TRBJ2-1; 11 nucleotides align to TRBD2. The V segment lost 1 base and the J segment 6 bases; nucleotides outside the gene matches: 5. The germline gives CDR1 LNHDA, CDR2 SQIVND (reference sequence). There are 16 residues in the CDR3. The CDR3 protein is CASSIGLAGGGNEQFF. DNA for the CDR3: TGTGCCAGTAGTATAGGGCTAGCGGGGGGAGGCAATGAGCAGTTCTTC.

This chain uses TRBV19 with TRBJ2-1, with D possibly being TRBD1 (6 bases). CDR1 is LNHDA, CDR2 SQIVND, per germline (reference sequence). There are 15 residues in the CDR3. V was cut by 3 bases and J by 4 bases, with 13 bases left in between. The CDR3 is CASSIEGQVYNEQFF. The CDR3 DNA is TGTGCCAGTAGTATTGAGGGACAAGTATACAATGAGCAGTTCTTC.

In this sample, this clone turned up a few times. The chain carries TRBV5-6 and TRBJ1-2; 11 bases align to TRBD1. This CDR3 has 14 amino acids. Per the germline V gene, CDR1 is SGHDT and CDR2 is YYEEEE. With 2 bases clipped from V and 8 bases from J, the junction kept 5 bases outside the gene matches. The CDR3 loop reads CASSFGQGAGGYTF. In nucleotides, the CDR3 is TGTGCCAGCAGCTTCGGACAGGGGGCGGGCGGCTACACCTTC.

The chain carries TRBV5-1 and TRBJ2-7, with D possibly TRBD1 on 6 matching bases. With 0 bases removed from V and 2 bases from J, the gap between germline ends came to 15 bases. CDR1 is SGHRS, CDR2 YFSETQ, per germline. This CDR3 is built from 16 residues. The CDR3 here is CASSLGAGAIAYEQYF. Here the CDR3 DNA reads TGCGCCAGCAGCTTGGGTGCAGGGGCCATCGCCTACGAGCAGTACTTC. The full variable domain, its missing parts supplied by reference TRBV5-1 and TRBJ2-7, is KAGVTQTPRYLIKTRGQQVTLSCSPISGHRSVSWYQQTPGQGLQFLFEYFSETQRNKGNFPGRFSGRQFSNSRSEMNVSTLELGDSALYLCASSLGAGAIAYEQYFGPGTRLTVT.

The chain carries TRBV27 and TRBJ2-7; D gene unclear. CDR1 MNHEY and CDR2 SMNVEV come from the germline V gene (reference sequence). V lost 3 bases and J lost 6, with 18 bases in between. CDR3 length: 15 amino acids. DNA for the CDR3: TGTGCCAGCAGTTTTTTACCGGTTCCGGGCGCCGAGCAGTACTTC. Its translation is CASSFLPVPGAEQYF.

This CDR3 reads CASSTGTERFNGYTF. The CDR3 DNA is TGTGCCAGCAGCACCGGGACGGAAAGATTCAATGGCTACACCTTC. This chain links TRBV7-3 with TRBJ1-2, with D possibly being TRBD1 (5 bases). The CDR3 has 15 residues. The V gene lost 5 bases and the J gene lost 6 bases, with 19 bases spanning the gap. CDR1 is SGHTA and CDR2 is FQGTGA in the germline V gene.

The chain recombines TRBV21-1 with TRBJ1-2; the D call TRBD1 from the table was never checked on the DNA. TRBV21-1 is shown as a pseudogene. The CDR3 loop spans 18 amino acids. The CDR3 DNA reads TGTGCCAGCAGCAAATTGGAGGACAGGGGTTCCCGTAACTATGGCTACACCTTC. This translates into CASSKLEDRGSRNYGYTF.

The chain combines TRBV6-5 with TRBJ2-1; 9 nucleotides match TRBD1. CDR1 is MNHEY and CDR2 is SVGAGI in the germline V gene. The CDR3 totals 15 residues. V dropped 5 bases and J dropped 6; count of bases not matched to a gene: 8. The CDR3 region is CASSTDRGRGNEQFF. DNA for the CDR3: TGTGCCAGCAGTACGGACAGGGGTAGGGGCAATGAGCAGTTCTTC.

This chain joins TRBV4-1 and TRBJ1-1; no clear D gene. The V end was cut by 5 bases, the J end by 3 bases, with 13 bases between. Germline V lookup: CDR1 MGHRA, CDR2 YSYEKL. CDR3 length: 14 amino acids. CDR3 loop: CASSIDQRDTEAFF. As DNA, the CDR3 is TGCGCCAGCAGCATAGACCAAAGGGACACTGAAGCTTTCTTT.

The V gene is TRBV6-5, the J gene TRBJ1-5; D gene uncertain. The CDR3 extends over 13 amino acids. CDR1 MNHEY and CDR2 SVGAGI come from the germline V gene. The germline V and J ends were trimmed by 0 bases and 4 bases, with 4 bases remaining between them. The chain's CDR3 is CASSYSVNQPQHF. The CDR3 DNA reads as TGTGCCAGCAGTTACTCCGTAAATCAGCCCCAGCATTTT.

This chain uses TRBV27 with TRBJ2-7; D possibly uses TRBD1 or TRBD2 (5 bases each). Germline CDR1 and CDR2: MNHEY and SMNVEV (reference sequence). The ends were cut back, 4 bases at V and 3 bases at J, with 22 bases in the middle. The CDR3 is made up of 17 amino acids. CDR3 sequence (DNA): TGTGCCAGCAGTTCCCCCCGAGGGGCTGATCCGCACTACGAGCAGTACTTC. Translated, it gives CASSSPRGADPHYEQYF.

Of note for this clone: One end of the junction fails to match germline, which may point to a read error. The V and J genes are TRBV9 and TRBJ2-1; 7 nucleotides align to TRBD2. Looked up from germline, CDR1 is SGDLS and CDR2 is YYNGEE. There are 16 residues in the CDR3. CDR3 in amino acids: CASTVGAGAGYNEQFF. CDR3 coding DNA: TGTGCCAGCACCGTAGGCGCGGGAGCGGGATACAATGAGCAGTTCTTC.

The V call is TRBV2, the J call TRBJ2-7, with D maybe TRBD1 (6 bases). V gave up 7 bases and J gave up 0 bases, with 16 bases separating them. The CDR3 consists of 15 residues. Germline-derived CDR1 and CDR2 are SNHLY and FYNNEI. The CDR3 reads CASIQGTPGSYEQYF. The CDR3 coding sequence is TGTGCCAGCATTCAGGGGACACCGGGCTCCTACGAGCAGTACTTC.

The chain carries TRBV18 and TRBJ2-7; 11 bases align to TRBD2. CDR3 length: 20 amino acids. CDR1 and CDR2 from the germline V gene are KGHSH and LQKENI. V shed 4 bases, J shed 0 bases, and the junction held 17 bases outside the gene matches. The CDR3 is CASSRLTSGRRDTGSYEQYF. CDR3 in DNA: TGTGCCAGCTCACGGCTTACTAGCGGGAGACGGGATACGGGCTCCTACGAGCAGTACTTC.

V is TRBV15 and J is TRBJ1-5, with 7 nucleotides matching TRBD1. CDR3 length equals 15 residues. Trimming at V came to 2 bases and at J to 6 bases, leaving 7 bases not matched to a gene. The V gene's germline CDR1 is LNHNV and CDR2 YYDKDF (reference sequence). The CDR3 sequence is CATSRYDRVAQPQHF. CDR3 bases: TGTGCCACCAGCAGATACGACAGGGTGGCTCAGCCCCAGCATTTT.

The gene calls are TRBV14 and TRBJ2-2, with D perhaps matching TRBD2 (7 bases). V lost 4 bases to trimming and J lost 6 bases, with 18 bases between them. Germline V gene data show CDR1 as SGHDN and CDR2 as FVKESK. This CDR3 comprises 16 residues. The CDR3 coding sequence is TGTGCCAGCAGCCCCCGGGGGGCGAGATCGTCCGGGGAGCTGTTTTTT. Its protein product is CASSPRGARSSGELFF.

The genes are TRBV28 and TRBJ2-1; 8 bases are shared with TRBD1. This CDR3 has 14 residues. Per germline, CDR1 MDHEN and CDR2 SYDVKM. After removal of 6 bases from V and 2 bases from J, the junction contained 3 bases not matched to a gene. The CDR3 protein is CASRQQGAYNEQFF. CDR3 DNA: TGTGCCAGCAGACAACAGGGGGCCTACAATGAGCAGTTCTTC.